This T cell receptor beta chain comes out of a study of CXCR3-negative and CXCR3-positive naive CD8 T cells. Sorting was done in triplicate for each CD8+ T cell subset (about 330,000 cells each). Via 5' RACE with UMI labels, TRB cDNA libraries were prepared. TCRdb re-called the 5' RACE reads and shows each CDR3 protein once, DNA omitted. The clone table shows 150,000 or so distinct CDR3 sequences, with the ten largest holding 0.45% to 0.55%. The CDR3 contains 14 residues. Germline V CDR1 and CDR2: SGHVS, FNYEAQ. The TCR sequence derives from a human donor in good health. Some clones in this sample may be carry-over from other donors' samples. The specimen was naive CXCR3- CD8+ T cells from blood. Subset indicated: CD45RO-CCR7+CD27+CD95- naive CD8+ T cells lacking CXCR3 (TNR3-). This sequence joins TRBV7-6 and TRBJ2-7; the D gene TCRdb calls, TRBD1, cannot be checked with no DNA. CDR3 loop: CASSAGDRVYEQYF. Using reference TRBV7-6 and TRBJ2-7 for the parts outside the CDR3, the full variable domain is GAGVSQSPRYKVTKRGQDVALRCDPISGHVSLYWYRQALGQGPEFLTYFNYEAQQDKSGLPNDRFSAERPEGSISTLTIQRTEQRDSAMYRCASSAGDRVYEQYFGPGTRLTVT.